This is a list of T cell receptor beta chains from one sample in a study of CD8 T cells in Susac syndrome. TCRdb ran MiXCR on the immunoSEQ multiplex PCR reads and lists one entry per CDR3 protein. The sample carries about 100,000 distinct CDR3 sequences, 95% recorded once. The specimen was CD8+ T cells from PBMCs. The receptors here all came from a human donor with Susac syndrome. Both conserved end residues are part of each CDR3. D genes are given only for firm matches. Some rows mark clone size as missing; the rest say once, few, many or name a class of expanded clone.

TRBV25-1,-,-,TRBJ1-1,CASSERGDAEAFF,TGTGCCAGCAGTGAACGGGGGGACGCTGAAGCTTTCTTT
TRBV21-1,-,-,TRBJ2-7,CASIRGRPIYEQYF,TGTGCCAGCATCCGAGGGAGACCGATCTACGAGCAGTACTTC
TRBV3-1,-,-,TRBJ1-3,CASSQDRSGNTIYF,TGTGCCAGCAGCCAAGATCGATCCGGAAACACCATATATTTT
TRBV29-1,-,-,TRBJ1-2,CSVPGQTNYGYTF,TGCAGCGTGCCAGGACAGACCAACTATGGCTACACCTTC
TRBV2,once,-,TRBJ2-1,CASSEYGTRDEQFF,TGTGCCAGCAGTGAGTACGGGACTCGAGATGAGCAGTTCTTC
TRBV5-1,-,-,TRBJ1-2,CASSLSALGRSYGYTF,TGCGCCAGCAGCTTGAGTGCACTCGGACGGAGCTATGGCTACACCTTC
TRBV7-6,-,TRBD2,TRBJ2-5,CASSLGASGSRQETQYF,TGTGCCAGCAGCTTAGGGGCTAGCGGGAGCCGCCAAGAGACCCAGTACTTC
TRBV18,-,-,TRBJ1-2,CASSPPEINYGYTF,TGTGCCAGCTCACCACCGGAGATTAACTATGGCTACACCTTC
TRBV23-1,once,-,TRBJ1-1,CATLTDPGSTEAFF,TGCGCCACCCTTACCGACCCTGGTTCAACTGAAGCTTTCTTT
TRBV11-2,-,-,TRBJ2-2,CASSLGGTDTGELFF,TGTGCCAGCAGCTTAGGGGGGACCGACACCGGGGAGCTGTTTTTT
TRBV15,-,-,TRBJ2-1,CATSREGFVYNEQFF,TGTGCCACCAGCAGAGAGGGGTTTGTGTACAATGAGCAGTTCTTC
TRBV14,-,-,TRBJ1-2,CASSLDWGNGYGYTF,TGTGCCAGCAGCCTGGATTGGGGGAATGGCTATGGCTACACCTTC
TRBV14,-,-,TRBJ1-1,CASSQQGMNTEAFF,TGTGCCAGCAGCCAACAGGGGATGAACACTGAAGCTTTCTTT
TRBV27,-,-,TRBJ2-3,CASSLQNNNEGDTQYF,TGTGCCAGCAGTTTACAGAACAACAACGAGGGAGATACGCAGTATTTT
TRBV20-1,-,-,TRBJ1-6,CSAGTVNSPLHF,TGCAGTGCTGGGACGGTTAATTCACCCCTCCACTTT
TRBV27,-,-,TRBJ2-7,CANPTASPPYEQYF,TGTGCCAATCCTACAGCCAGCCCGCCCTACGAGCAGTACTTC
TRBV15,-,TRBD1,TRBJ1-4,CATSRDRGLEKLFF,TGTGCCACCTCCCGGGACAGGGGTTTGGAAAAACTGTTTTTT
TRBV2,-,-,TRBJ2-1,CASSNRQYSYNEQFF,TGTGCCAGCAGCAATAGACAGTACTCCTACAATGAGCAGTTCTTC
TRBV5-1,-,TRBD1,TRBJ2-7,CASSRDRGSSYEQYF,TGCGCCAGCAGCAGGGACAGGGGGAGCTCCTACGAGCAGTACTTC
TRBV3-1,-,-,TRBJ2-3,CASSHGGADSTDTQYF,TGTGCCAGCAGCCATGGCGGGGCGGATAGCACAGATACGCAGTATTTT
TRBV12-3/TRBV12-4,-,-,TRBJ2-3,CASSHRRTAGDTQYF,TGTGCCAGCAGCCACAGACGGACGGCTGGAGATACGCAGTATTTT
TRBV29-1,-,TRBD1,TRBJ1-1,CSDNRGDTEAFF,TGCAGCGATAACAGGGGAGACACTGAAGCTTTCTTT
TRBV6-5,-,-,TRBJ2-6,CASSNLTIYDSGANVLTF,TGTGCCAGCAGTAACCTCACTATATACGACTCTGGGGCCAACGTCCTGACTTTC
TRBV7-9,-,-,TRBJ1-1,CASTAMRQNTEAFF,TGTGCCAGCACCGCAATGAGACAGAACACTGAAGCTTTCTTT
TRBV6-5,-,-,TRBJ2-5,CASSFPGARETQYF,TGTGCCAGCAGTTTCCCCGGGGCGCGAGAGACCCAGTACTTC
TRBV27,-,TRBD1,TRBJ2-6,CASAAQGASASGANVLTF,TGTGCCAGCGCTGCCCAGGGGGCTTCCGCTTCTGGGGCCAACGTCCTGACTTTC
TRBV24-1,-,TRBD2,TRBJ2-1,CATSDPGGGDEQFF,TGTGCCACCAGTGATCCTGGCGGGGGGGATGAGCAGTTCTTC
TRBV29-1,-,-,TRBJ2-7,CSVTLRSSYEQYF,TGCAGCGTTACCCTCAGGAGCTCCTACGAGCAGTACTTC
TRBV13,-,TRBD1,TRBJ1-1,CASSSGTVGEAFF,TGTGCCAGCAGCTCGGGGACAGTAGGTGAAGCTTTCTTT
TRBV24-1,-,-,TRBJ2-4,CATSDPRTTKNIQYF,TGTGCCACCAGTGACCCTCGGACAACCAAAAACATTCAGTACTTC
TRBV6-6,-,TRBD1,TRBJ1-2,CASSQKSLGQGNGYTF,TGTGCCAGCAGCCAGAAAAGTTTGGGACAGGGCAATGGCTACACCTTC
TRBV15,-,-,TRBJ1-1,CATSRTPTGHNTEAFF,TGTGCCACCAGCAGGACCCCGACAGGACACAACACTGAAGCTTTCTTT
TRBV4-1,-,-,TRBJ1-5,CASSRWVNQPQHF,TGCGCCAGCAGCCGATGGGTCAATCAGCCCCAGCATTTT
TRBV5-4,-,-,TRBJ1-2,CASGPWKAGGYTF,TGTGCCAGCGGACCCTGGAAAGCTGGTGGCTACACCTTC
TRBV29-1,-,-,TRBJ2-3,CSGTGRRTDTQYF,TGCAGCGGGACGGGCAGACGCACAGATACGCAGTATTTT
TRBV6-5,-,-,TRBJ2-5,CASSSVRVRETQYF,TGTGCCAGCAGTTCTGTGCGGGTTAGGGAGACCCAGTACTTC
TRBV28,-,TRBD2,TRBJ2-1,CASSTRLAGEVVEQFF,TGTGCCAGCAGCACTCGACTAGCGGGAGAGGTTGTCGAGCAGTTCTTC
TRBV24-1,-,TRBD2,TRBJ2-3,CATSARLAGRGDTQYF,TGTGCCACCAGTGCCCGTCTAGCGGGGCGCGGGGATACGCAGTATTTT
TRBV4-1,-,TRBD1,TRBJ2-2,CASSQLGTDNAGELFF,TGCGCCAGCAGCCAACTGGGGACAGATAATGCCGGGGAGCTGTTTTTT
TRBV5-1,-,TRBD1,TRBJ2-4,CASSETGGSWNIQYF,TGCGCCAGCAGCGAGACAGGGGGCAGCTGGAACATTCAGTACTTC
TRBV15,-,-,TRBJ2-4,CATSRGGREFKNIQYF,TGTGCCACCAGCAGAGGGGGGAGAGAGTTCAAAAACATTCAGTACTTC
TRBV14,-,-,TRBJ2-7,CASSQGPGAYEQYF,TGTGCCAGCAGCCAAGGACCGGGGGCCTACGAGCAGTACTTC
TRBV12-3/TRBV12-4,-,TRBD1,TRBJ2-2,CTSRQGTGGELFF,TGTACCTCCAGACAGGGGACGGGCGGGGAGCTGTTTTTT
TRBV19,-,-,TRBJ2-7,CASSNRLWDYEQYF,TGTGCCAGTAGTAACAGGTTATGGGACTACGAGCAGTACTTC
TRBV29-1,-,-,TRBJ2-3,CSARPALDTQYF,TGCAGCGCCCGGCCGGCCCTGGATACGCAGTATTTT
TRBV29-1,-,-,TRBJ2-3,CSVELAGATDTQYF,TGCAGCGTTGAATTGGCAGGGGCCACAGATACGCAGTATTTT
TRBV7-9,-,TRBD2,TRBJ2-5,CASSYTSGGRGETQYF,TGTGCCAGCAGCTATACTAGCGGGGGGAGGGGAGAGACCCAGTACTTC
TRBV5-1,-,TRBD2,TRBJ2-1,CASQTSGVYNEQFF,TGCGCCAGCCAAACTAGCGGGGTCTACAATGAGCAGTTCTTC
TRBV12-3/TRBV12-4,few,-,TRBJ2-1,CASSLGGSSYNEQFF,TGTGCCAGCAGTTTAGGGGGAAGCTCCTACAATGAGCAGTTCTTC
TRBV29-1,-,-,TRBJ2-7,CSVDSYEQYF,TGCAGCGTTGACAGTTACGAGCAGTACTTC
TRBV6-2/TRBV6-3,-,-,TRBJ2-7,CASSYRPETYEQYF,TGTGCCAGCAGTTACCGTCCAGAGACCTACGAGCAGTACTTC
TRBV20-1,-,-,TRBJ2-7,CSASSPGVNEQYF,TGCAGTGCTAGCTCGCCAGGGGTTAACGAGCAGTACTTC